These 26 T cell receptor beta chains originate from one sample sequenced in a study of post-analysis software for immune sequencing data. General study findings and limits: Controls had lower frequencies than patients of about 5 TRBV segments, which included TRBV5-6, TRBV5-1 and TRBV20-1.

Their antigen targets remain unknown. Researchers reported that TCR beta cDNA libraries carried unique molecular identifiers. TCRdb ran MiXCR on the PCR reads and lists one entry per CDR3 protein. This sample has fewer than 850,000 distinct CDR3 sequences, with just under 30% found just once. Material: blood. Source of these receptors: a girl under 18 with multiple sclerosis.

This clonotype was found a few times. The chain recombines TRBV9 with TRBJ2-1; 9 bases are shared with TRBD2. This CDR3 region has 14 residues. Germline CDR1 reads SGDLS; CDR2 reads YYNGEE. Trimming removed 1 base from V and 10 bases from J; junction bases left unmatched: 6. DNA of the CDR3: TGTGCCAGCAGCGTACTCAACGGACTAGCGGAGCAGTTCTTC. The encoded protein is CASSVLNGLAEQFF.

Here the CDR3 DNA reads TGTGCCAGCAGCCCCGCTGGGGGTTTTGCCTACGAGCAGTACTTC. Amino acid sequence: CASSPAGGFAYEQYF. This sequence joins TRBV7-2 and TRBJ2-7; D tentatively reads TRBD1 or TRBD2 (5 bases each). The CDR3 is 15 residues long. V lost 5 bases, J lost 2 bases, and 16 bases lay in between. Germline CDR1 is SGHTA and CDR2 is FQGNSA.

This clonotype was seen a few times. J is TRBJ2-3 and V is TRBV10-3, with D uncertain. The CDR3 runs 17 residues. With 0 bases removed from V and 2 bases from J, the gap between germline ends came to 15 bases. Germline CDR1 reads ENHRY; CDR2 reads SYGVKD. The CDR3 sequence is CAISESRAASYTDTQYF. The CDR3 nucleotides read TGTGCCATCAGTGAGTCACGGGCAGCAAGCTACACAGATACGCAGTATTTT.

V and J are TRBV27 and TRBJ2-7; D remains unclear. The V gene lost 5 bases and the J gene lost 6 bases, with 11 bases spanning the gap. Germline loops: CDR1 MNHEY, CDR2 SMNVEV (reference sequence). The CDR3 sequence is 12 residues long. The CDR3 region has the DNA TGTGCCAGCAGTCCCAACGGTGGCGAGCAGTACTTC. Translated, it gives CASSPNGGEQYF.

This clonotype was counted many times. V gene TRBV20-1 combines with J gene TRBJ2-1; D gene uncertain. The V gene's germline CDR1 is DFQATT and CDR2 SNEGSKA (reference sequence). The CDR3 totals 13 residues. The V end lost 3 bases, the J end lost 4 bases, and 10 bases lay between the germline ends. The CDR3 DNA is TGCAGTGCTAGCAACGGATGGTACAATGAGCAGTTCTTC. It encodes CSASNGWYNEQFF.

The rearrangement links TRBV6-2 or TRBV6-3 to TRBJ1-1, with D maybe TRBD1 (6 bases). Germline-derived CDR1 and CDR2 are MNHEY and SVGEGT. This CDR3 comprises 16 residues. The germline V and J ends were trimmed by 5 bases and 1 base, with 17 bases remaining between them. The DNA of the CDR3 is TGTGCCAGCAGTCAGCCCCCCGGGACACCGAACACTGAAGCTTTCTTT. Translated: CASSQPPGTPNTEAFF.

In its sample, this clonotype was seen a few times. The chain employs TRBV7-6 and TRBJ2-3, with 10 bases matching TRBD2. Trimming cost V 2 bases and J 4 bases; bases outside gene matches: 6. The CDR3 is 16 amino acids. Germline V gene data show CDR1 as SGHVS and CDR2 as FNYEAQ. CDR3 protein: CASSLWVSGGPDTQYF. The CDR3 bases are TGTGCCAGCAGCTTATGGGTTAGCGGGGGGCCAGATACGCAGTATTTT.

The chain couples TRBV7-9 to TRBJ2-7, with D possibly being TRBD1 (6 bases). CDR3 length: 16 amino acids. V lost 1 base, J lost 2 bases, and 15 bases lay in between. Germline CDR1 reads SEHNR; CDR2 reads FQNEAQ (reference sequence). The CDR3 protein is CASSLGSAGDPYEQYF. Here the CDR3 DNA reads TGTGCCAGCAGCTTAGGGTCGGCAGGGGACCCCTACGAGCAGTACTTC.

In its sample, this clonotype was seen a few times. The genes are TRBV20-1 and TRBJ2-1; D may be TRBD1 (6 bases). Trimming removed 3 bases from V and 8 bases from J, with 20 bases in between. This CDR3 has 15 amino acids. Per the germline V gene, CDR1 is DFQATT and CDR2 is SNEGSKA (reference sequence). This CDR3 reads CSASPVQGIGDEQFF. For the CDR3, the DNA is TGCAGTGCTAGCCCGGTTCAGGGGATAGGGGATGAGCAGTTCTTC.

The V call is TRBV18, the J call TRBJ1-5; the D gene is possibly TRBD1 (6 bases). In germline, CDR1 is KGHSH, CDR2 LQKENI. V was trimmed by 3 bases and J by 7 bases, leaving 19 bases between them. The CDR3 is 16 residues long. The CDR3 reads CASSPGTLLDGQPQHF. The CDR3 nucleotides read TGTGCCAGCTCACCGGGGACACTTCTCGACGGGCAGCCCCAGCATTTT.

The chain couples TRBV29-1 to TRBJ2-5, with D possibly being TRBD1 or TRBD2 (5 bases each). Deletions cut 7 bases from V and 5 bases from J, with 14 bases between. This CDR3 is built from 12 residues. Germline V lookup: CDR1 SQVTM, CDR2 ANQGSEA. CDR3 in amino acids: CSGGPGRETQYF. The CDR3 DNA reads as TGCAGCGGCGGCCCGGGGCGGGAGACCCAGTACTTC.

This chain links TRBV5-1 with TRBJ1-1, with 8 nucleotides matching TRBD1. This CDR3 comprises 13 residues. The V gene's germline CDR1 is SGHRS and CDR2 YFSETQ. V shed 6 bases and J 4 bases; nucleotides not matched to a gene: 5. The CDR3 DNA sequence: TGCGCCAGCACCATTGGACAGGGCACTGAAGCTTTCTTT. This sequence encodes CASTIGQGTEAFF. The full variable domain, its missing parts supplied by reference TRBV5-1 and TRBJ1-1, is KAGVTQTPRYLIKTRGQQVTLSCSPISGHRSVSWYQQTPGQGLQFLFEYFSETQRNKGNFPGRFSGRQFSNSRSEMNVSTLELGDSALYLCASTIGQGTEAFFGQGTRLTVV.

Here the CDR3 reads CASSLSVGLGMVETQYF. CDR3 DNA: TGTGCCAGCAGTTTATCGGTTGGGTTAGGTATGGTGGAGACCCAGTACTTC. The chain employs TRBV27 and TRBJ2-5; D uncertain. V lost 0 bases, J lost 5 bases, and 19 bases lay in between. CDR1 MNHEY and CDR2 SMNVEV come from the germline V gene (reference sequence). The CDR3 sequence is 17 residues long.

V and J are TRBV24-1 and TRBJ2-3; no firm D call. The CDR3 length is 17 residues. The germline CDR1 and CDR2 sequences are KGHDR and SFDVKD. V was shortened by 0 bases and J by 3 bases, with 15 bases between the two germline ends. DNA of the CDR3: TGTGCCACCAGTGATTTGCAGGAGCCCCTTGGAACAGATACGCAGTATTTT. This codes for CATSDLQEPLGTDTQYF.

The V call is TRBV5-1, the J call TRBJ1-1; a possible D gene is TRBD1 (5 bases). The germline CDR1 and CDR2 sequences are SGHRS and YFSETQ. V lost 4 bases and J 5 bases, leaving 12 bases between the germline ends. The CDR3 extends over 13 amino acids. DNA for the CDR3: TGCGCCAGCAGCCTGACAGATGGGACTGAAGCTTTCTTT. Translating gives CASSLTDGTEAFF.

J is TRBJ2-3 and V is TRBV29-1; D is uncertain. Germline V gene data show CDR1 as SQVTM and CDR2 as ANQGSEA. The length of the CDR3 is 13 residues. The V gene lost 4 bases and the J gene lost 2 bases, with 10 bases spanning the gap. The chain's CDR3 is CSVGTSNTDTQYF. CDR3 sequence (DNA): TGCAGCGTTGGGACCTCAAACACAGATACGCAGTATTTT.

This clonotype has a single count. J is TRBJ1-1 and V is TRBV12-3 or TRBV12-4; D unclear. The CDR3 runs 16 residues. The V gene lost 7 bases and the J gene lost 6 bases, with 24 bases spanning the gap. CDR3 DNA sequence: TGTGCCAGCACCCCCTTAGACCTCTTCCGAGGATCTGAAGCTTTCTTT. Its translation is CASTPLDLFRGSEAFF.

Comment on this clonotype: This may be a read error, as it is one base from a much larger clone. The rearrangement joins TRBV20-1 to TRBJ1-2; D gene ambiguous. The V end was cut by 5 bases, the J end by 2 bases, with 12 bases between. The germline gives CDR1 DFQATT, CDR2 SNEGSKA (reference sequence). The CDR3 loop spans 13 amino acids. The DNA of the CDR3 is TGCAGTGCTGGCGGCCCATCAAACTATGGCTACACCTTC. Its translation: CSAGGPSNYGYTF.

This clonotype was seen a few times. The chain uses TRBV9 and TRBJ1-1; no definite D call. This CDR3 has 16 amino acids. CDR1 and CDR2 (germline): SGDLS, YYNGEE. Trimming took 0 bases from V and 0 from J, leaving 12 bases between them. The CDR3 here is CASSVGQGFMNTEAFF. CDR3 sequence (DNA): TGTGCCAGCAGCGTAGGGCAAGGCTTTATGAACACTGAAGCTTTCTTT.

The chain combines TRBV29-1 with TRBJ1-2; 7 nucleotides line up with TRBD1. CDR1 and CDR2 from the germline V gene are SQVTM and ANQGSEA. The V segment lost 6 bases and the J segment 3 bases; nucleotides outside the gene matches: 1. This CDR3 comprises 11 residues. The CDR3 sequence is CSVGTDYGYTF. The CDR3 DNA reads TGCAGCGTCGGGACAGACTATGGCTACACCTTC. The complete variable domain, with remaining parts taken from reference TRBV29-1 and TRBJ1-2, reads SAVISQKPSRDICQRGTSLTIQCQVDSQVTMMFWYRQQPGQSLTLIATANQGSEATYESGFVIDKFPISRPNLTFSTLTVSNMSPEDSSIYLCSVGTDYGYTFGSGTRLTVV.

The chain joins TRBV6-5 to TRBJ2-1; 9 bases are a match to TRBD2. With V trimmed by 0 bases and J by 5 bases, 14 bases remained unmatched. CDR1 is MNHEY, CDR2 SVGAGI, per germline. The CDR3 runs 19 residues. This CDR3 reads CASSYSPLAGPLRDNEQFF. CDR3 DNA: TGTGCCAGCAGTTACTCACCCCTAGCGGGACCACTGAGGGACAATGAGCAGTTCTTC.

The chain carries TRBV3-1 and TRBJ1-6; D remains unclear. The CDR3 is 17 residues long. CDR1 is LGHDT, CDR2 YNNKEL, per germline (reference sequence). Trimming shortened V by 0 bases and J by 6 bases, and 15 bases separated the two germline ends. The CDR3 nucleotides are TGTGCCAGCAGCCAAGATCTCCCCAGTGGGAGTAATTCACCCCTCCACTTT. This sequence encodes CASSQDLPSGSNSPLHF.

The chain carries TRBV4-1 and TRBJ1-6; D remains unclear. Between the trimmed V and J ends, which lost 4 bases and 7 bases, there was a span of 17 bases. Germline V gives CDR1 MGHRA, CDR2 YSYEKL. The CDR3 runs 16 residues. In nucleotides, the CDR3 is TGCGCCAGCAGCCCGAAAAGCCTTCTTGCGAATTCACCCCTCCACTTT. It encodes CASSPKSLLANSPLHF.

The genes are TRBV28 and TRBJ2-5, with D unresolved. The CDR3 consists of 13 residues. The V end was cut by 11 bases, the J end by 2 bases, with 15 bases between. Germline V gives CDR1 MDHEN, CDR2 SYDVKM. Here the CDR3 DNA reads TGTGCCTGCACCGGGCAGATACAAGAGACCCAGTACTTC. Translated: CACTGQIQETQYF.

V usage is TRBV20-1 and J usage is TRBJ2-3; 8 bases are a match to TRBD1. V trimming: 3 bases; J trimming: 0 bases; junction bases outside the gene matches: 11. CDR3 length: 17 residues. CDR1 is DFQATT and CDR2 is SNEGSKA in the germline V gene (reference sequence). The CDR3 region has the DNA TGCAGTGCTAGGGGCGACAGGGGCCCAGAAAGCACAGATACGCAGTATTTT. Its protein is CSARGDRGPESTDTQYF.

The CDR3 reads CASSPKGQSYEQFF. As DNA, the CDR3 is TGTGCCAGCAGCCCCAAGGGCCAATCCTACGAGCAGTTCTTC. The V call is TRBV5-4, the J call TRBJ2-1; D is uncertain. CDR3 length: 14 residues. From germline, CDR1 is SGHNT and CDR2 YYREEE (reference sequence). V was clipped by 4 bases and J by 10 bases, with 18 bases between them.